Below, 31 T cell receptor beta chains from the same sample are listed, as sequenced in a study of glioma-infiltrating T cells after dendritic cell vaccination. Assay used: immunoSEQ multiplex PCR; TCRdb lists only in-frame clones, some missing. Among about 73,000 clones, over 75% were seen once, and the ten largest hold approximately 2.3%. Sequences were derived from blood, sampled before dendritic cell vaccination. The receptors were gathered from a human donor with glioblastoma.

The chain carries TRBV2 and TRBJ1-1, with 9 positions matching TRBD1. The CDR3 is 14 amino acids. CDR1 SNHLY and CDR2 FYNNEI come from the germline V gene. V lost 5 bases, J lost 7 bases, and 8 bases stayed unmatched. The CDR3 DNA reads TGTGCCAGCAGTTCTAACAGGGGGCGGAATGAAGCTTTCTTT. Protein product: CASSSNRGRNEAFF.

CDR3: CASSLGYPNPEQYF. In DNA, the CDR3 is TGTGCCAGCAGCTTGGGCTATCCCAACCCCGAGCAGTACTTC. This chain links TRBV5-6 with TRBJ2-7; D gene uncertain. Trimming left V 0 bases short and J 6 bases short, with 13 bases between. Looked up from germline, CDR1 is SGHDT and CDR2 is YYEEEE. The CDR3 extends over 14 amino acids.

The chain has TRBV9 and TRBJ1-1; 9 nucleotides line up with TRBD1. There are 14 residues in the CDR3. The V gene end was trimmed by 0 bases and the J gene end by 4 bases; junction bases not matched to a gene: 1. Germline V gene data show CDR1 as SGDLS and CDR2 as YYNGEE. CDR3 nucleotide sequence: TGTGCCAGCAGCGTAGGACAGGGGGTCACTGAAGCTTTCTTT. Its translation is CASSVGQGVTEAFF.

The rearrangement links TRBV7-2 to TRBJ1-2, with a tentative D call TRBD1 (5 bases). V was trimmed by 4 bases and J by 4 bases, leaving 13 bases between them. Per germline, CDR1 SGHTA and CDR2 FQGNSA. This CDR3 region has 14 residues. The CDR3 loop reads CASSSSRVSYGYTF. In DNA, the CDR3 is TGTGCCAGCAGCTCATCCAGGGTTTCCTATGGCTACACCTTC.

The chain is built from TRBV18 and TRBJ2-2; weak D call: TRBD1 (6 bases). Between the trimmed V and J ends, which lost 1 base and 4 bases, there was a span of 16 bases. CDR3 length equals 17 residues. CDR1 is KGHSH, CDR2 LQKENI, per germline. CDR3 residues: CASSPLTPQGFTGELFF. CDR3 nucleotides: TGTGCCAGCTCACCACTAACCCCTCAGGGGTTCACCGGGGAGCTGTTTTTT.

There are a few counts of this clone. The chain carries TRBV7-7 and TRBJ2-5, with 11 bases aligning to TRBD2. The CDR3 extends over 15 amino acids. Germline values: CDR1 SSHAT, CDR2 FNYEAQ (reference sequence). With 3 bases clipped from V and 4 bases from J, the junction kept 4 bases outside the gene matches. The CDR3 nucleotides read TGTGCCAGCAGCTTTACTAGCGGGGGCCGAGAGACCCAGTACTTC. It codes for CASSFTSGGRETQYF.

J is TRBJ2-5 and V is TRBV11-2; D may be TRBD2 (5 bases). Germline V gives CDR1 SGHAT, CDR2 FQNNGV. This CDR3 contains 12 residues. The germline V and J ends were trimmed by 6 bases and 4 bases, with 9 bases remaining between them. CDR3 sequence (DNA): TGTGCCAGCAGGCTAGCAGGAGAGACCCAGTACTTC. Protein sequence: CASRLAGETQYF.

As concerns this clone: Other DNA sequences of this sample code for an identical CDR3. This rearrangement joins TRBV5-1 to TRBJ2-1, with 9 nucleotides matching TRBD1. V lost 0 bases, J lost 6 bases, and 1 base stayed unmatched. The CDR3 length is 14 residues. In germline, CDR1 is SGHRS, CDR2 YFSETQ. DNA for the CDR3: TGCGCCAGCAGCTTGGGGGACAGGGCCAATGAGCAGTTCTTC. Translating it yields CASSLGDRANEQFF.

The chain combines TRBV7-9 with TRBJ1-1; 10 nucleotides agree with TRBD1. There are 18 residues in the CDR3. Germline assignment: CDR1 SEHNR and CDR2 FQNEAQ (reference sequence). V lost 6 bases to trimming and J lost 4 bases; unmatched junction nucleotides: 17. The CDR3 protein is CASSLVRQGAGSGTEAFF. The CDR3 bases are TGTGCCAGCAGTCTGGTGCGACAGGGGGCGGGTTCGGGCACTGAAGCTTTCTTT. Full variable domain (missing parts from reference TRBV7-9 and TRBJ1-1): DTGVSQNPRHKITKRGQNVTFRCDPISEHNRLYWYRQTLGQGPEFLTYFQNEAQLEKSRLLSDRFSAERPKGSFSTLEIQRTEQGDSAMYLCASSLVRQGAGSGTEAFFGQGTRLTVV.

This clone turned up a few times. This chain uses TRBV25-1 with TRBJ1-1, with TRBD1 as a possible D gene (5 bases). V dropped 5 bases and J dropped 4 bases, with 20 bases sitting between them. This CDR3 has 16 amino acids. Germline lookup yields CDR1 MGHDK and CDR2 SYGVNS. The CDR3 region has the DNA TGTGCCAGCAGTCCACGGCAAGGGGTTAGCAGCACTGAAGCTTTCTTT. Encoded protein: CASSPRQGVSSTEAFF.

This clone was seen more than once but under ten times. This chain uses TRBV19 with TRBJ2-1; the D gene is possibly TRBD2 (5 bases). The CDR3 is made up of 16 amino acids. Trimming stripped 6 bases from V and 3 bases from J, with 18 bases between. Germline V CDR1 and CDR2: LNHDA, SQIVND (reference sequence). CDR3 amino acids: CASSGPAEANYNEQFF. In DNA, the CDR3 is TGTGCCAGTAGCGGACCGGCGGAGGCCAACTACAATGAGCAGTTCTTC. Full variable domain (rest looked up from reference TRBV19 and TRBJ2-1): DGGITQSPKYLFRKEGQNVTLSCEQNLNHDAMYWYRQDPGQGLRLIYYSQIVNDFQKGDIAEGYSVSREKKESFPLTVTSAQKNPTAFYLCASSGPAEANYNEQFFGPGTRLTVL.

The gene calls are TRBV5-4 and TRBJ2-5; no clear D. The germline gives CDR1 SGHNT, CDR2 YYREEE (reference sequence). V was shortened by 7 bases and J by 1 base, with 14 bases between the two germline ends. The CDR3 has 14 amino acids. This CDR3 reads CASLADKVQETQYF. DNA of the CDR3: TGTGCCAGCTTAGCCGATAAGGTCCAAGAGACCCAGTACTTC.

V usage is TRBV19 and J usage is TRBJ2-1; 11 nucleotides line up with TRBD2. The CDR3 is made up of 14 amino acids. Germline V gene data show CDR1 as LNHDA and CDR2 as SQIVND (reference sequence). V was pared by 5 bases and J by 8 bases, with 5 bases of the junction left unmatched. DNA for the CDR3: TGTGCCAGTAGTCTAGCTAGCGGGAGGCATGAGCAGTTCTTC. Protein sequence: CASSLASGRHEQFF.

The V gene is TRBV5-1, the J gene TRBJ2-1; no reliable D call. Germline V gene data show CDR1 as SGHRS and CDR2 as YFSETQ. The V gene lost 2 bases and the J gene lost 5 bases, with 8 bases spanning the gap. The length of the CDR3 is 13 residues. CDR3 protein: CASSLDWNNEQFF. In nucleotides, the CDR3 is TGCGCCAGCAGCTTAGACTGGAACAATGAGCAGTTCTTC. Filled out from reference TRBV5-1 and TRBJ2-1, the complete variable domain reads KAGVTQTPRYLIKTRGQQVTLSCSPISGHRSVSWYQQTPGQGLQFLFEYFSETQRNKGNFPGRFSGRQFSNSRSEMNVSTLELGDSALYLCASSLDWNNEQFFGPGTRLTVL.

This chain uses TRBV30 with TRBJ2-1; the D gene is possibly TRBD1 (6 bases). Germline V lookup: CDR1 GTSNPN, CDR2 SVGIG (reference sequence). This CDR3 spans 14 amino acids. The V and J ends lost 5 bases and 1 base respectively, with 12 bases between them. The CDR3 DNA follows: TGTGCCTGGGCAAGGACAGCTTCCTACAATGAGCAGTTCTTC. Protein product: CAWARTASYNEQFF. Full variable domain (remainder filled in from reference TRBV30 and TRBJ2-1): SQTIHQWPATLVQPVGSPLSLECTVEGTSNPNLYWYRQAAGRGLQLLFYSVGIGQISSEVPQNLSASRPQDRQFILSSKKLLLSDSGFYLCAWARTASYNEQFFGPGTRLTVL.

The chain recombines TRBV6-5 with TRBJ2-7, with D uncertain. The CDR3 has 16 amino acids. Trimming removed 0 bases at V and 1 base at J, with 13 bases between. Germline loops: CDR1 MNHEY, CDR2 SVGAGI. In DNA form, the CDR3 reads TGTGCCAGCAGTTACTCTCTCCGGTTTAAATCCTACGAGCAGTACTTC. This codes for CASSYSLRFKSYEQYF.

In its sample, this clone was seen a few times. The rearrangement uses TRBV9 and TRBJ2-2; D might be TRBD1 (5 bases). V was cut by 8 bases and J by 0 bases, with 8 bases left in between. The CDR3 is made up of 13 amino acids. CDR1 SGDLS and CDR2 YYNGEE come from the germline V gene. The CDR3 DNA sequence: TGTGCCAGTCAGGGTTCGAACACCGGGGAGCTGTTTTTT. Translating it yields CASQGSNTGELFF.

The J gene is TRBJ1-1, the V gene TRBV29-1; 7 nucleotides agree with TRBD1. The CDR3 sequence is 12 residues long. The ends lost 6 bases at V and 4 bases at J; junction bases unmatched: 5. Germline assignment: CDR1 SQVTM and CDR2 ANQGSEA. The CDR3 DNA is TGCAGCGTCGAGCCAGGGGGCACTGAAGCTTTCTTT. It codes for CSVEPGGTEAFF.

The V gene is TRBV7-9, the J gene TRBJ2-7, with 8 bases identical to TRBD1. The germline CDR1 and CDR2 sequences are SEHNR and FQNEAQ (reference sequence). The CDR3 sequence is 15 residues long. The junction had 6 bases not matched to a gene; V was cut back by 2 bases and J by 3 bases. CDR3 bases: TGTGCCAGCAGCTTAATCCAGGGGGCGAACTACGAGCAGTACTTC. This codes for CASSLIQGANYEQYF.

The chain uses TRBV6-1 and TRBJ1-5; D is undetermined. V lost 2 bases to trimming and J lost 4 bases, with 12 bases between them. This CDR3 has 15 residues. CDR1 is MNHNS, CDR2 SASEGT, per germline. The CDR3 here is CASSEFGTENQPQHF. As DNA, the CDR3 is TGTGCCAGCAGTGAATTTGGTACAGAGAATCAGCCCCAGCATTTT.

This chain connects TRBV7-3 to TRBJ2-6; 7 positions agree with TRBD2. Unmatched junction bases numbered 7, after V lost 1 base and J lost 4 bases. Germline CDR1 reads SGHTA; CDR2 reads FQGTGA. This CDR3 region has 17 residues. This chain's CDR3 is CASSLIGAGAGANVLTF. The CDR3 DNA sequence: TGTGCCAGCAGCTTAATAGGGGCGGGAGCCGGGGCCAACGTCCTGACTTTC.

The V gene is TRBV19, the J gene TRBJ2-3, with D maybe TRBD2 (6 bases). The CDR3 extends over 16 amino acids. In germline, CDR1 is LNHDA, CDR2 SQIVND (reference sequence). V was shortened by 5 bases and J by 0 bases, with 15 bases between the two germline ends. CDR3 region: CASSSTAGTSTDTQYF. The CDR3 DNA reads TGTGCCAGTAGTTCTACAGCCGGGACTAGCACAGATACGCAGTATTTT.

The table lists this clone with a few counts. This chain connects TRBV29-1 to TRBJ1-4; 10 bases agree with TRBD1. This CDR3 region has 14 residues. The J segment lost 0 bases and the V segment lost 7 bases, leaving 2 bases of the junction unmatched. Per the germline V gene, CDR1 is SQVTM and CDR2 is ANQGSEA. The CDR3 loop reads CSAGQGATNEKLFF. For the CDR3, the DNA is TGCAGCGCCGGACAGGGGGCAACTAATGAAAAACTGTTTTTT.

The rearrangement joins TRBV15 to TRBJ2-3; no firm D call. The V end lost 1 base, the J end lost 0 bases, and 11 bases lay between the germline ends. CDR3 length: 16 residues. The germline gives CDR1 LNHNV, CDR2 YYDKDF (reference sequence). CDR3 sequence reads: CATSRVLLLSTDTQYF. DNA for the CDR3: TGTGCCACCAGCAGAGTCCTCCTACTAAGCACAGATACGCAGTATTTT. The whole variable domain, remainder taken from reference TRBV15 and TRBJ2-3, is DAMVIQNPRYQVTQFGKPVTLSCSQTLNHNVMYWYQQKSSQAPKLLFHYYDKDFNNEADTPDNFQSRRPNTSFCFLDIRSPGLGDTAMYLCATSRVLLLSTDTQYFGPGTRLTVL.

The CDR3 DNA is TGTGCCAGCAGCGTGGACAGGTGGAGCTCCTACGAGCAGTACTTC. Translated: CASSVDRWSSYEQYF. The rearrangement uses TRBV7-9 and TRBJ2-7; 7 bases match TRBD1. The CDR3 spans 15 residues. After removal of 5 bases from V and 0 bases from J, the junction contained 7 bases not matched to a gene. Germline loops: CDR1 SEHNR, CDR2 FQNEAQ (reference sequence).

This chain connects TRBV5-6 to TRBJ1-2; maybe TRBD1 (5 bases). This CDR3 comprises 15 residues. V was shortened by 3 bases and J by 7 bases, with 19 bases between the two germline ends. Germline values: CDR1 SGHDT, CDR2 YYEEEE. As DNA, the CDR3 is TGTGCCAGCAGCTCCGACCTAGGAGGGGTAGGTGGCTACACCTTC. Translated, it gives CASSSDLGGVGGYTF.

For the CDR3, the DNA is TGTGCCAGCAGAGCCCCGGGGGGGCGGAATGAGCAGTTCTTC. Protein: CASRAPGGRNEQFF. The chain combines TRBV6-5 with TRBJ2-1; TRBD2 matches 8 bases. The CDR3 runs 14 residues. From germline, CDR1 is MNHEY and CDR2 SVGAGI. Trimming took 6 bases from V and 7 from J; bases not matched to a gene: 8.

Here the CDR3 DNA reads TGCGCCAGCAGCTTTTCTAGCGTGGGGTACAATGAGCAGTTCTTC. This codes for CASSFSSVGYNEQFF. The chain has TRBV5-1 and TRBJ2-1; tentatively, D is TRBD2 (6 bases). The CDR3 is 15 amino acids. Trimming shortened V by 2 bases and J by 4 bases, and 13 bases separated the two germline ends. Germline loops: CDR1 SGHRS, CDR2 YFSETQ.

V is TRBV7-9 and J is TRBJ2-5; the D is unclear. V lost 10 bases and J lost 1, with 10 bases in between. The CDR3 length is 12 residues. Looked up from germline, CDR1 is SEHNR and CDR2 is FQNEAQ (reference sequence). The CDR3 protein is CANSRVQETQYF. The CDR3 bases are TGTGCCAACTCTCGAGTCCAAGAGACCCAGTACTTC. Based on the CDR3 plus reference TRBV7-9 and TRBJ2-5, the full variable domain is DTGVSQNPRHKITKRGQNVTFRCDPISEHNRLYWYRQTLGQGPEFLTYFQNEAQLEKSRLLSDRFSAERPKGSFSTLEIQRTEQGDSAMYLCANSRVQETQYFGPGTRLLVL.

The CDR3 bases are TGTGCCAGCAGCCCACTAGCGGGGTTCTCAGATACGCAGTATTTT. Protein product: CASSPLAGFSDTQYF. The chain couples TRBV25-1 to TRBJ2-3, with TRBD2 matching 10 bases. Germline trimming cut 6 bases from V and 4 bases from J; bases unmatched to any gene: 7. This CDR3 is 15 amino acids long. Germline-derived CDR1 and CDR2 are MGHDK and SYGVNS.

The gene calls are TRBV5-1 and TRBJ1-4; 10 nucleotides agree with TRBD1. J gave up 8 bases and V 4 bases, and 5 bases lay outside the gene matches. The germline gives CDR1 SGHRS, CDR2 YFSETQ. The CDR3 runs to 14 residues. CDR3 in amino acids: CASSIGTGEEKLFF. In DNA form, the CDR3 reads TGCGCCAGCAGCATCGGGACAGGGGAGGAAAAACTGTTTTTT.